This TCR beta chain emerged from a study of CD8+ T cells in alopecia areata. The CDR3 has 14 residues. Germline loops: CDR1 MNHNY, CDR2 SVGAGI (reference sequence). The trim removed 6 bases at V and 2 bases at J, leaving 5 bases unmatched. The sample's treatment: oral pan-JAK inhibitor, 5-10 mg twice daily. cDNA serving as the sequencing template came from extracted, reverse transcribed RNA. Measured with immunoSEQ multiplex PCR; TCRdb has only the in-frame clones, and not every one. The top ten clones hold 0.95% to 1.5% of a sample with more than 200,000 clones, approximately 67% of them seen once. The source material was CD4+ T cells sorted from blood, sampled at approximately week 42, from a patient treated with tofacitinib. The V and J genes are TRBV6-6 and TRBJ2-5; 8 bases are shared with TRBD2. This clonotype originated in a human donor with alopecia areata. The CDR3 loop is CASSQLAAQETQYF. The DNA of the CDR3 is TGTGCCAGCAGCCAACTAGCGGCACAAGAGACCCAGTACTTC.